Below, 9 T cell receptor beta chains from the same sample are listed, as sequenced in a study of T cell responses to AZD1222 COVID-19 vaccine. Assay: immunoSEQ multiplex PCR; the TCRdb copy retains only in-frame clones and omits some. The repertoire has 160,000 or so clones, 90% of them found once; the top ten carry roughly 4%. The material was peripheral blood, obtained 28 days after the second dose of the MenACWY control vaccine. The receptors here all came from an adult who received the MenACWY meningococcal vaccine as a control.

This sequence joins TRBV28 and TRBJ2-5; D is unclear. This CDR3 is 11 amino acids long. The V gene lost 4 bases and the J gene lost 5 bases, with 5 bases spanning the gap. The V gene's germline CDR1 is MDHEN and CDR2 SYDVKM. The CDR3 coding sequence is TGTGCCAGCAGTTACGGGGAGACCCAGTACTTC. Residues: CASSYGETQYF.

This sequence joins TRBV5-1 and TRBJ1-5; TRBD1 might be the D (6 bases). Germline V gives CDR1 SGHRS, CDR2 YFSETQ. The CDR3 consists of 14 residues. The V end lost 4 bases, the J end lost 5 bases, and 13 bases lay between the germline ends. The CDR3 sequence: CASSLTGFDQPQHF. The CDR3 DNA reads TGCGCCAGCAGCCTGACAGGATTTGATCAGCCCCAGCATTTT. Looking up the rest from reference TRBV5-1 and TRBJ1-5 gives the full variable domain: KAGVTQTPRYLIKTRGQQVTLSCSPISGHRSVSWYQQTPGQGLQFLFEYFSETQRNKGNFPGRFSGRQFSNSRSEMNVSTLELGDSALYLCASSLTGFDQPQHFGDGTRLSIL.

V and J are TRBV19 and TRBJ1-3; 10 bases are a match to TRBD1. The CDR3 runs 17 residues. Germline trimming cut 4 bases from V and 2 bases from J; bases unmatched to any gene: 8. In germline, CDR1 is LNHDA, CDR2 SQIVND (reference sequence). This CDR3 reads CASSTQDRGSTGNTIYF. In nucleotides, the CDR3 is TGTGCCAGTAGTACCCAGGACAGGGGGTCGACTGGAAACACCATATATTTT. Full variable domain (outside the CDR3, taken from reference TRBV19 and TRBJ1-3): DGGITQSPKYLFRKEGQNVTLSCEQNLNHDAMYWYRQDPGQGLRLIYYSQIVNDFQKGDIAEGYSVSREKKESFPLTVTSAQKNPTAFYLCASSTQDRGSTGNTIYFGEGSWLTVV.

The J gene is TRBJ1-3, the V gene TRBV20-1; D might be TRBD1 (5 bases). The V gene lost 3 bases and the J gene lost 2 bases, with 11 bases spanning the gap. The CDR3 has 14 residues. Germline V gene lookup returns CDR1 DFQATT and CDR2 SNEGSKA (reference sequence). CDR3 sequence reads: CSASSGNAGNTIYF. Written as DNA, the CDR3 is TGCAGTGCTAGTTCAGGGAACGCTGGAAACACCATATATTTT.

The gene calls are TRBV5-4 and TRBJ2-5; TRBD1 matches at 8 bases. Germline V gene lookup returns CDR1 SGHNT and CDR2 YYREEE (reference sequence). The CDR3 sequence is 16 residues long. V lost 4 bases, J lost 5 bases, and 13 bases stayed unmatched. This CDR3 reads CASSLTGQGNWETQYF. The CDR3 DNA sequence: TGTGCCAGCAGCCTTACCGGACAGGGTAATTGGGAGACCCAGTACTTC.

The rearrangement joins TRBV5-5 to TRBJ1-6, with D unclear. CDR3 size: 18 residues. Trimming removed 0 bases from V and 7 bases from J, with 20 bases in between. Germline V gene sequence: CDR1 SGHKS, CDR2 YYEKEE (reference sequence). The CDR3 bases are TGTGCCAGCAGCTTGGCCTTAACCATGGGGAGGCTAAATTCACCCCTCCACTTT. This encodes CASSLALTMGRLNSPLHF.

The rearrangement joins TRBV14 to TRBJ2-2; the D is unclear. The V gene's germline CDR1 is SGHDN and CDR2 FVKESK. The CDR3 is 11 amino acids. V lost 4 bases to trimming and J lost 6 bases, with 3 bases between them. The DNA of the CDR3 is TGTGCCAGCAGCCGAGCCGGGGAGCTGTTTTTT. Its protein product is CASSRAGELFF. The variable domain in full, completed from reference TRBV14 and TRBJ2-2, reads EAGVTQFPSHSVIEKGQTVTLRCDPISGHDNLYWYRRVMGKEIKFLLHFVKESKQDESGMPNNRFLAERTGGTYSTLKVQPAELEDSGVYFCASSRAGELFFGEGSRLTVL.

The genes are TRBV28 and TRBJ2-2, with 7 bases lining up with TRBD1. The length of the CDR3 is 16 residues. Trimming cost V 6 bases and J 1 base; bases outside gene matches: 8. The germline gives CDR1 MDHEN, CDR2 SYDVKM. CDR3 residues: CASRRQGSLNTGELFF. CDR3 nucleotide sequence: TGTGCCAGCAGAAGACAGGGATCCCTGAACACCGGGGAGCTGTTTTTT.

The chain joins TRBV7-2 to TRBJ1-2; D unclear. CDR1 and CDR2 from the germline V gene are SGHTA and FQGNSA. The V end lost 1 base, the J end lost 6 bases, and 6 bases lay between the germline ends. This CDR3 region has 12 residues. This chain's CDR3 is CASSLDPDGYTF. The CDR3 DNA is TGTGCCAGCAGCTTAGATCCGGATGGCTACACCTTC.